The 27 T cell receptor beta chains below were found in one sample sequenced in a study of response to subunit inactivated influenza vaccine. TCRdb redid the calling of the RT-PCR reads with MiXCR, one entry per CDR3 protein. This sample carries under 850,000 distinct CDR3 sequences, about 18% of them seen once, and the ten largest clones take about 11%. The starting material was PBMCs from blood, obtained roughly 5 days after vaccination. The receptors here all came from a man aged 50 to 60 who received an inactivated influenza vaccine.

V and J are TRBV9 and TRBJ2-7; 7 positions agree with TRBD1. The germline V gene has CDR1 SGDLS and CDR2 YYNGEE. V gave up 0 bases and J gave up 2 bases; unmatched junction bases: 8. The CDR3 sequence is 16 residues long. CDR3 sequence reads: CASSVVSGGSPYEQYF. The CDR3 bases are TGTGCCAGCAGCGTAGTTTCAGGGGGAAGCCCCTACGAGCAGTACTTC.

The rearrangement joins TRBV5-1 to TRBJ2-1; TRBD1 might be the D (5 bases). This CDR3 is built from 14 residues. V was cut by 5 bases and J by 7 bases, with 16 bases left in between. Per germline, CDR1 SGHRS and CDR2 YFSETQ. The CDR3 reads CASSPNPTVNEQFF. The DNA for the CDR3 is TGCGCCAGCAGTCCGAACCCGACAGTAAATGAGCAGTTCTTC.

This clonotype was counted only a few times. The rearrangement links TRBV18 to TRBJ1-6; D remains unclear. Germline CDR1 is KGHSH and CDR2 is LQKENI. Trimming took off 2 bases at V and 10 bases at J, with 9 bases between the two ends. This CDR3 has 13 residues. The CDR3 is CASSPDKNSPLHF. As DNA, the CDR3 is TGTGCCAGCTCACCAGACAAAAACTCACCCCTCCACTTT. Using reference TRBV18 and TRBJ1-6 for the parts outside the CDR3, the full variable domain is NAGVMQNPRHLVRRRGQEARLRCSPMKGHSHVYWYRQLPEEGLKFMVYLQKENIIDESGMPKERFSAEFPKEGPSILRIQQVVRGDSAAYFCASSPDKNSPLHFGNGTRLTVT.

This clonotype turned up a few times. The chain recombines TRBV20-1 with TRBJ1-5; D not resolved. There are 14 residues in the CDR3. The V end was cut by 1 base, the J end by 2 bases, with 9 bases between. Germline CDR1 reads DFQATT; CDR2 reads SNEGSKA (reference sequence). CDR3: CSARGKRGNQPQHF. CDR3 sequence (DNA): TGCAGTGCTAGAGGGAAGCGGGGCAATCAGCCCCAGCATTTT.

This clonotype was seen only a few times. The chain couples TRBV4-1 to TRBJ1-2, with D uncertain. V dropped 0 bases and J dropped 4 bases, with 12 bases sitting between them. The CDR3 runs 15 residues. The germline V gene encodes CDR1 MGHRA and CDR2 YSYEKL. The CDR3: CASSQDRYTGYGYTF. CDR3 sequence (DNA): TGCGCCAGCAGCCAAGATCGATACACGGGCTATGGCTACACCTTC.

This chain links TRBV20-1 with TRBJ2-1; 10 positions match TRBD2. CDR3 size: 15 residues. The V segment lost 7 bases and the J segment 4 bases; nucleotides outside the gene matches: 10. Germline CDR1 reads DFQATT; CDR2 reads SNEGSKA (reference sequence). The CDR3 loop is CSENPAGGPYNEQFF. The DNA for the CDR3 is TGCAGTGAGAACCCAGCGGGAGGGCCGTACAATGAGCAGTTCTTC.

This clonotype has a count of ten or more. The V and J genes are TRBV7-8 and TRBJ1-6; 11 nucleotides match TRBD1. The CDR3 is 15 residues long. The germline gives CDR1 SGHVS, CDR2 FQNEAQ. With V trimmed by 5 bases and J by 6 bases, 3 bases remained unmatched. CDR3 DNA: TGTGCCAGCAGCGAAGGGACAGGGGGTAATTCACCCCTCCACTTT. Amino acids: CASSEGTGGNSPLHF.

The chain employs TRBV5-1 and TRBJ2-3, with D unclear. This CDR3 region has 15 residues. The germline V gene has CDR1 SGHRS and CDR2 YFSETQ. V lost 0 bases and J lost 1, with 9 bases in between. As DNA, the CDR3 is TGCGCCAGCAGCTTGGGACACCTCGGCACAGATACGCAGTATTTT. It translates to CASSLGHLGTDTQYF. The full variable domain, rest sourced from reference TRBV5-1 and TRBJ2-3, is KAGVTQTPRYLIKTRGQQVTLSCSPISGHRSVSWYQQTPGQGLQFLFEYFSETQRNKGNFPGRFSGRQFSNSRSEMNVSTLELGDSALYLCASSLGHLGTDTQYFGPGTRLTVL.

The chain has TRBV7-2 and TRBJ2-3; D gene ambiguous. This CDR3 region has 15 residues. Germline loops: CDR1 SGHTA, CDR2 FQGNSA. The V gene lost 0 bases and the J gene lost 3 bases, with 10 bases spanning the gap. CDR3 nucleotide sequence: TGTGCCAGCAGCTTAGCGGTTGGATTAACAGATACGCAGTATTTT. Its translation: CASSLAVGLTDTQYF.

The chain recombines TRBV7-2 with TRBJ2-2; TRBD2 might be the D (6 bases). The CDR3 consists of 16 residues. Trimming took 1 base from V and 1 from J, leaving 10 bases between them. Germline V gene lookup returns CDR1 SGHTA and CDR2 FQGNSA. In DNA, the CDR3 is TGTGCCAGCAGCTTAGAAGTAGCGGAGAACACCGGGGAGCTGTTTTTT. This codes for CASSLEVAENTGELFF.

This clonotype was observed a handful of times. The chain recombines TRBV7-9 with TRBJ2-3; D perhaps matches TRBD1 (6 bases). This CDR3 is built from 17 residues. The V end was cut by 3 bases, the J end by 6 bases, with 22 bases between. Germline V gene data show CDR1 as SEHNR and CDR2 as FQNEAQ (reference sequence). CDR3 sequence (DNA): TGTGCCAGCAGCTTTGAGGACTGGACAGACGAGGCGGATACGCAGTATTTT. Encoded protein: CASSFEDWTDEADTQYF. The variable domain in full, completed from reference TRBV7-9 and TRBJ2-3, reads DTGVSQNPRHKITKRGQNVTFRCDPISEHNRLYWYRQTLGQGPEFLTYFQNEAQLEKSRLLSDRFSAERPKGSFSTLEIQRTEQGDSAMYLCASSFEDWTDEADTQYFGPGTRLTVL.

J is TRBJ2-1 and V is TRBV20-1; 13 bases are shared with TRBD2. This CDR3 contains 14 residues. From germline, CDR1 is DFQATT and CDR2 SNEGSKA (reference sequence). V gave up 3 bases and J gave up 7 bases; unmatched junction bases: 3. DNA for the CDR3: TGCAGTGCTAGGGGGACTAGCGGGAAGAATGAGCAGTTCTTC. Translation gives CSARGTSGKNEQFF.

This clonotype was counted only a few times. This rearrangement joins TRBV25-1 to TRBJ1-2; weak D call: TRBD1 (6 bases). CDR1 and CDR2 (germline): MGHDK, SYGVNS. V lost 6 bases and J lost 0, with 14 bases in between. The CDR3 consists of 15 residues. The CDR3 bases are TGTGCCAGCAGAATACCGGGGACATCTAACTATGGCTACACCTTC. Translating it yields CASRIPGTSNYGYTF.

The chain combines TRBV4-2 with TRBJ2-1; 13 bases match TRBD2. The CDR3 consists of 16 residues. With 2 bases clipped from V and 5 bases from J, the junction kept 3 bases outside the gene matches. Germline values: CDR1 LGHNA, CDR2 YNFKEQ. CDR3 DNA: TGTGCCAGCAGCCAACCCGGGACTAGCGGGAACAATGAGCAGTTCTTC. Translation: CASSQPGTSGNNEQFF.

This chain uses TRBV7-9 with TRBJ2-1, with D perhaps being TRBD1 or TRBD2 (5 bases each). The ends were cut back, 10 bases at V and 6 bases at J, with 16 bases in the middle. The V gene's germline CDR1 is SEHNR and CDR2 FQNEAQ (reference sequence). The CDR3 length is 13 residues. The CDR3 DNA sequence: TGTGCCACGACGGGACCGGTACCCAATGAGCAGTTCTTC. This codes for CATTGPVPNEQFF.

The chain joins TRBV3-1 to TRBJ1-3; the D is unclear. V lost 0 bases and J lost 0, with 9 bases in between. The CDR3 extends over 16 amino acids. Germline-derived CDR1 and CDR2 are LGHDT and YNNKEL (reference sequence). In DNA, the CDR3 is TGTGCCAGCAGCCAAGATCTACGGACCTCTGGAAACACCATATATTTT. Translating gives CASSQDLRTSGNTIYF.

This chain joins TRBV4-3 and TRBJ2-2; 7 bases align to TRBD1. V was clipped by 4 bases and J by 6 bases; unmatched bases: 2. The CDR3 has 13 residues. Germline CDR1 and CDR2: LGHNA and YSLEER. The chain's CDR3 is CASSRQGAGELFF. As DNA, the CDR3 is TGCGCCAGCAGCCGACAGGGTGCCGGGGAGCTGTTTTTT.

This clonotype was seen a few times. The chain is built from TRBV12-3 or TRBV12-4 and TRBJ2-1; TRBD2 agrees at 9 bases. The ends lost 2 bases at V and 6 bases at J; junction bases unmatched: 11. The CDR3 covers 17 residues. CDR3 nucleotide sequence: TGTGCCAGCAGTTTACGGCGGGAGGGCCTCCTTTTCAATGAGCAGTTCTTC. It specifies CASSLRREGLLFNEQFF.

This clonotype turned up a few times. The rearrangement links TRBV12-3 or TRBV12-4 to TRBJ2-2; D is uncertain. CDR3 length: 13 amino acids. The V end lost 3 bases, the J end lost 5 bases, and 7 bases lay between the germline ends. The CDR3 reads CASSFTPTGELFF. DNA for the CDR3: TGTGCCAGCAGTTTTACGCCGACCGGGGAGCTGTTTTTT.

In this sample, this clonotype turned up many times. At one end, the junction sequence differs from germline, possibly due to a read error. The J gene is TRBJ2-7, the V gene TRBV5-5; D gene uncertain. Per the germline V gene, CDR1 is SGHKS and CDR2 is YYEKEE (reference sequence). CDR3 length equals 13 residues. DNA of the CDR3: TGCGCCAGCAGCTTGGAACTGAGCTACGAGCAGTACTTC. Its translation: CASSLELSYEQYF.

The rearrangement joins TRBV4-3 to TRBJ1-2; D might be TRBD1 (6 bases). V shed 1 base and J shed 5 bases, with 11 bases lying between them. CDR1 is LGHNA and CDR2 is YSLEER in the germline V gene. This CDR3 spans 14 amino acids. The CDR3 DNA reads TGCGCCAGCAGCCAAGTAAACAGGGATTATGGCTACACCTTC. Its translation is CASSQVNRDYGYTF.

This clonotype has a count of ten or more. V is TRBV7-2 and J is TRBJ1-2; 8 nucleotides match TRBD1. The CDR3 runs 14 residues. Unmatched junction bases numbered 3, after V lost 4 bases and J lost 2 bases. Germline loops: CDR1 SGHTA, CDR2 FQGNSA. The CDR3 spells CASSSGQVNYGYTF. Written as DNA, the CDR3 is TGTGCCAGCAGCTCGGGACAGGTGAACTATGGCTACACCTTC. The whole variable domain, remainder taken from reference TRBV7-2 and TRBJ1-2, is GAGVSQSPSNKVTEKGKDVELRCDPISGHTALYWYRQSLGQGLEFLIYFQGNSAPDKSGLPSDRFSAERTGGSVSTLTIQRTQQEDSAVYLCASSSGQVNYGYTFGSGTRLTVV.

This clonotype turned up a few times. The chain carries TRBV5-5 and TRBJ2-5; no clear D. CDR1 SGHKS and CDR2 YYEKEE come from the germline V gene (reference sequence). The CDR3 contains 15 residues. V shed 0 bases and J shed 2 bases, with 11 bases lying between them. The CDR3 reads CASSLADTIQETQYF. The CDR3 coding sequence is TGTGCCAGCAGCTTGGCCGATACAATTCAAGAGACCCAGTACTTC.

The V and J genes are TRBV9 and TRBJ2-6, with a weak D call TRBD1 (5 bases). Looked up from germline, CDR1 is SGDLS and CDR2 is YYNGEE. CDR3 length equals 19 residues. V was cut by 3 bases and J by 2 bases, with 21 bases left in between. The CDR3 DNA is TGTGCCAGCAGCGACCCAAGATTAAGGGGTTACCCTGGGGCCAACGTCCTGACTTTC. Its protein is CASSDPRLRGYPGANVLTF.

There are a few counts of this clonotype. The chain combines TRBV29-1 with TRBJ2-7, with TRBD1 matching over 7 bases. Germline V gene lookup returns CDR1 SQVTM and CDR2 ANQGSEA. V shed 2 bases, J shed 3 bases, and the junction held 4 bases outside the gene matches. This CDR3 region has 13 residues. CDR3 DNA sequence: TGCAGCGTTGAAACTTGGGACAGCTACGAGCAGTACTTC. It is translated as CSVETWDSYEQYF.

This clonotype was counted between two and nine times. CDR3 DNA sequence: TGCAGCGTTGGTCTAGTGATAGCCGGGGAGCTGTTTTTT. This codes for CSVGLVIAGELFF. This chain connects TRBV29-1 to TRBJ2-2; D ambiguous. CDR3 length equals 13 residues. The germline V and J ends were trimmed by 4 bases and 6 bases, with 12 bases remaining between them. CDR1 is SQVTM and CDR2 is ANQGSEA in the germline V gene.

This clonotype was seen a handful of times. The J gene is TRBJ2-1, the V gene TRBV7-2; tentatively, D is TRBD2 (5 bases). The germline gives CDR1 SGHTA, CDR2 FQGNSA. This CDR3 contains 15 residues. V lost 2 bases and J lost 1, with 9 bases in between. CDR3 region: CASSLIATSYNEQFF. DNA of the CDR3: TGTGCCAGCAGCTTAATAGCGACGTCCTACAATGAGCAGTTCTTC.